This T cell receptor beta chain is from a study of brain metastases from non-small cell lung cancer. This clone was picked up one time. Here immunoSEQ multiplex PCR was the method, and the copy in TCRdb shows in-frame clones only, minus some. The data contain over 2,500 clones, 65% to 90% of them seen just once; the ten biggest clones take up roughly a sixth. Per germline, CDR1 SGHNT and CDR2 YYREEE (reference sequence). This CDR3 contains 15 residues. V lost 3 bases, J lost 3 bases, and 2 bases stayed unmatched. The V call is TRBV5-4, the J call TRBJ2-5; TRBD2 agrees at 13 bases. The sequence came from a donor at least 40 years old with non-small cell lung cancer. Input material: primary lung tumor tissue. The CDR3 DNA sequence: TGTGCCAGCAGCTCTGGACTAGCGGGGGAAGAGACCCAGTACTTC. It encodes CASSSGLAGEETQYF.